This T cell receptor beta chain was sequenced during a study of T cell responses to AZD1222 COVID-19 vaccine. TCRdb keeps only in-frame clones here, not all; method: immunoSEQ multiplex PCR. The data show around 200,000 clones, 94% seen once. Trimming took off 2 bases at V and 0 bases at J, with 5 bases between the two ends. Germline V gives CDR1 SGHTS, CDR2 YDEGEE. The CDR3 loop spans 13 amino acids. The TCR was taken from an adult who received the AZD1222 COVID-19 vaccine. The rearrangement uses TRBV5-8 and TRBJ1-1; D is uncertain. The sequencing here drew on peripheral blood, taken 28 days after the second AZD1222 dose. In nucleotides, the CDR3 is TGTGCCAGCAGCTTCGCCTTGAACACTGAAGCTTTCTTT. It translates to CASSFALNTEAFF.